The source of this T cell receptor (beta chain) is a study of monozygotic twins with cystic fibrosis. A note on this clone: The target antigen is unknown.

Overall study results and limits: Clonality was generally low (median about 0.01), higher in the most severe patients. In this small cohort, shared CDR3 numbers showed no association with age, concordance or disease severity. Unrelated CF individuals shared fewer identical clonotypes than monozygotic CF twins.

Germline V gene lookup returns CDR1 SGHTA and CDR2 FQGTGA. The V gene lost 5 bases and the J gene lost 3 bases, with 19 bases spanning the gap. The CDR3 is made up of 16 amino acids. Produced via immunoSEQ multiplex PCR; TCRdb's table is partial and in-frame only. Of about 25,000 clones in the sample, 90% were seen once. The chain links TRBV7-3 to TRBJ1-1; tentative D call: TRBD1 (6 bases). Sequences were obtained from blood. This clonotype was sampled from a girl aged 2-9 years with cystic fibrosis. The CDR3 sequence is CASSPGGGGRDTEAFF. The DNA of the CDR3 is TGTGCCAGCAGCCCCGGTGGCGGGGGCAGAGACACTGAAGCTTTCTTT.